The TCR beta chain under discussion was sequenced for a study of shared clonotypes between healthy human individuals. Study context: CD8 memory received one plate per donor, CD8 naive two, CD4 memory three and CD4 naive three. Study-wide points: Around 5% of naive CD4 clonotypes were common to a few donors. Sampling was confined to blood; repertoires within tissues likely differ. Among donors, the sharing of clonotypes was expected to be influenced by sequencing depth.

It was CD45RO-negative cells, positively selected for CCR7, that made up naive CD8 cells, with terminally differentiated effector memory CD45RA+ cells excluded. This CDR3 is 15 amino acids long. In germline, CDR1 is MNHNS, CDR2 SASEGT. J gave up 3 bases and V 6 bases, and 7 bases lay outside the gene matches. The method was immunoSEQ multiplex PCR; TCRdb's version includes in-frame clones alone and lacks a portion of them. The data show 560,000 or so clones, roughly 96% seen once. In the case of this clone: Its target is not known.

The TCR comes from a woman in her twenties or thirties in good health. The sample was naive CD8+ T cells sorted from blood. The V gene is TRBV6-1, the J gene TRBJ2-1; 8 bases align to TRBD2. This CDR3 reads CASRSASGFYNEQFF. The CDR3 DNA reads TGTGCCAGCAGAAGTGCTAGCGGGTTCTACAATGAGCAGTTCTTC.